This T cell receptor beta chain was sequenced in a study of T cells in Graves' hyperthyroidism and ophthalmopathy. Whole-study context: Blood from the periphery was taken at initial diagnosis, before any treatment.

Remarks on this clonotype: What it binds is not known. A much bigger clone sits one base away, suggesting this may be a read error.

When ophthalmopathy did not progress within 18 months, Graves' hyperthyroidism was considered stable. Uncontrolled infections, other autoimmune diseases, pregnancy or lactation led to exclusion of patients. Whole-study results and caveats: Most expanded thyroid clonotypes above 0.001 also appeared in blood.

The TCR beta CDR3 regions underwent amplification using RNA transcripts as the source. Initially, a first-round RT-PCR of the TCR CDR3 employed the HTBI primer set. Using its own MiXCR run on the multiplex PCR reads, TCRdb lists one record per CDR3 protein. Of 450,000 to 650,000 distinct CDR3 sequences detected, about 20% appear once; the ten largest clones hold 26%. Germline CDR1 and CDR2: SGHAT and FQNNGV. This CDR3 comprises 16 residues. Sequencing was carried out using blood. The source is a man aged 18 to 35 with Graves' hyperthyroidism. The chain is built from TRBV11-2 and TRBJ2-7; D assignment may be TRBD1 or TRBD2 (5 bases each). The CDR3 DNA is TGTGCCAGCAGCTCCCTGGCAGGGAGAAGCTCCTACGGGCAGTACTTC. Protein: CASSSLAGRSSYGQYF. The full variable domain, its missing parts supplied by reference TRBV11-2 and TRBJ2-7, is EAGVAQSPRYKIIEKRQSVAFWCNPISGHATLYWYQQILGQGPKLLIQFQNNGVVDDSQLPKDRFSAERLKGVDSTLKIQPAKLEDSAVYLCASSSLAGRSSYGQYFGPGTRLTVT.